These 22 T cell receptor beta chains were all obtained from the same sample, sequenced in a study of human T cells and chemical hapten exposure (TCRdb year 2021). The library was prepared using RACE. The data were produced on a NextSeq 500. TCRdb reran the public reads through fastp at Q25 and MiXCR, keeping productive beta chains. Rows are combined by CDR3 protein, so each entry shows the most common genes and DNA. The sample includes more than 250,000 distinct CDR3 sequences, with 7% to 10% observed a single time. The top ten hold approximately 2.3% of the sample. The meaning of the sample's time point label: pre-sensitization, week 0. The treatment or condition label, read with the paper, signifies: therapeutic diphenylcyclopropenone sensitization with weekly scalp DPC. This sample comprised whole blood, obtained in connection with sensitization to the hapten diphenylcyclopropenone (DPC). The receptor source for this set is a woman between 40 and 55 years old with alopecia areata. Some clones in this sample may be carry-over from other donors' samples.

This clonotype was detected a few times. V usage is TRBV9 and J usage is TRBJ2-1, with 11 nucleotides matching TRBD2. Germline values: CDR1 SGDLS, CDR2 YYNGEE. V lost 4 bases to trimming and J lost 2 bases; unmatched junction nucleotides: 5. This CDR3 spans 16 amino acids. The CDR3 is CASSIAGGRPYNEQFF. The CDR3 DNA follows: TGTGCCAGCAGCATAGCGGGAGGGCGCCCCTACAATGAGCAGTTCTTC.

V is TRBV27 and J is TRBJ2-3, with D unresolved. The CDR3 length is 13 residues. Germline loops: CDR1 MNHEY, CDR2 SMNVEV (reference sequence). With 2 bases removed from V and 1 base from J, the gap between germline ends came to 4 bases. CDR3: CASSLKGTDTQYF. The CDR3 DNA follows: TGTGCCAGCAGTTTAAAGGGCACAGATACGCAGTATTTT.

The sample holds a few counts of this clonotype. The gene calls are TRBV27 and TRBJ2-4; tentatively, D is TRBD1 or TRBD2 (5 bases each). The CDR3 is made up of 13 amino acids. Germline CDR1 and CDR2: MNHEY and SMNVEV (reference sequence). Trimming took 3 bases from V and 8 from J, leaving 11 bases between them. DNA of the CDR3: TGTGCCAGCAGTTTTCGGGAAGGGGACATTCAGTACTTC. As protein: CASSFREGDIQYF.

The table lists this clonotype with many counts. The V gene is TRBV12-3 or TRBV12-4, the J gene TRBJ1-5, with D unclear. V lost 2 bases and J 6 bases, leaving 11 bases between the germline ends. This CDR3 is 14 amino acids long. The CDR3: CASSLTSKVQPQHF. CDR3 bases: TGTGCCAGCAGTTTAACATCCAAAGTTCAGCCCCAGCATTTT.

The table lists this clonotype with many counts. The J gene is TRBJ2-4, the V gene TRBV20-1; D is ambiguous. This CDR3 has 11 residues. CDR1 and CDR2 from the germline V gene are DFQATT and SNEGSKA (reference sequence). V was cut by 6 bases and J by 6 bases, with 9 bases left in between. The CDR3 sequence is CSAVPRNIQYF. DNA for the CDR3: TGCAGTGCCGTCCCCAGAAACATTCAGTACTTC.

This clonotype turned up a few times. The rearrangement links TRBV28 to TRBJ1-5, with D hard to call. The germline CDR1 and CDR2 sequences are MDHEN and SYDVKM. V lost 4 bases, J lost 0 bases, and 7 bases lay in between. This CDR3 contains 14 residues. Written as DNA, the CDR3 is TGTGCCAGCAGTTCTGAGTATAGCAATCAGCCCCAGCATTTT. Translation: CASSSEYSNQPQHF.

The chain uses TRBV6-5 and TRBJ1-6, with D perhaps TRBD1 (5 bases). There are 15 residues in the CDR3. Deletions cut 5 bases from V and 8 bases from J, with 16 bases between. Germline V gives CDR1 MNHEY, CDR2 SVGAGI. The CDR3 region has the DNA TGTGCCAGCAGTCGCAAGGGGAAAAGGTATTCACCCCTCCACTTT. Translating it yields CASSRKGKRYSPLHF.

CDR3 residues: CASSVGHSGGTDTQYF. The CDR3 DNA reads as TGTGCCAGCAGCGTAGGCCATAGCGGGGGCACAGATACGCAGTATTTT. This chain joins TRBV9 and TRBJ2-3, with 8 bases fitting TRBD2. The ends lost 0 bases at V and 1 base at J; junction bases unmatched: 4. The CDR3 totals 16 residues. Germline loops: CDR1 SGDLS, CDR2 YYNGEE.

In this sample, this clonotype turned up many times. This chain connects TRBV5-6 to TRBJ1-2, with 9 bases lining up with TRBD1. CDR3 size: 17 residues. J was trimmed by 4 bases and V by 7 bases; bases with no gene match: 17. CDR1 is SGHDT and CDR2 is YYEEEE in the germline V gene. The CDR3 reads CASLNRDRARWGYGYTF. The CDR3 DNA sequence: TGTGCCAGCCTTAACCGGGACAGGGCCCGATGGGGCTATGGCTACACCTTC.

This clonotype was counted between two and nine times. This chain joins TRBV7-9 and TRBJ2-4; D unresolved. CDR1 and CDR2 (germline): SEHNR, FQNEAQ (reference sequence). The length of the CDR3 is 13 residues. Trimming removed 5 bases at V and 3 bases at J, with 8 bases between. CDR3 amino acids: CASSASGKNIQYF. DNA for the CDR3: TGTGCCAGCAGCGCGTCTGGCAAAAACATTCAGTACTTC.

CDR3 residues: CASSPLAGVASYNEQFF. The CDR3 DNA follows: TGTGCCAGCAGCCCTCTAGCGGGAGTAGCCTCCTACAATGAGCAGTTCTTC. The J gene is TRBJ2-1, the V gene TRBV7-9; 10 nucleotides line up with TRBD2. The CDR3 extends over 17 amino acids. CDR1 is SEHNR and CDR2 is FQNEAQ in the germline V gene (reference sequence). Trimming took 5 bases from V and 0 from J; bases not matched to a gene: 7.

The chain is built from TRBV6-5 and TRBJ2-1; a possible D gene is TRBD2 (7 bases). CDR3 length equals 15 residues. Germline lookup yields CDR1 MNHEY and CDR2 SVGAGI. Trimming removed 6 bases from V and 6 bases from J, with 18 bases in between. The CDR3 sequence: CASRPTRGGINEQFF. Here the CDR3 DNA reads TGTGCCAGCAGACCTACTAGGGGGGGTATCAATGAGCAGTTCTTC.

This clonotype was counted many times. The V and J genes are TRBV27 and TRBJ2-2; unclear D gene. Germline V gives CDR1 MNHEY, CDR2 SMNVEV (reference sequence). The CDR3 totals 11 residues. The V end lost 4 bases, the J end lost 3 bases, and 0 bases lay between the germline ends. CDR3 bases: TGTGCCAGCAGTTACACCGGGGAGCTGTTTTTT. Protein sequence: CASSYTGELFF.

This clonotype came up a few times. The rearrangement joins TRBV6-6 to TRBJ1-1; 8 bases are a match to TRBD1. This CDR3 has 13 residues. With V trimmed by 8 bases and J by 11 bases, 13 bases remained unmatched. Germline-derived CDR1 and CDR2 are MNHNY and SVGAGI (reference sequence). The CDR3 coding sequence is TGTGCCAGCGCAGGGGGCGGGACCCAAGGTGCTTTCTTT. Protein sequence: CASAGGGTQGAFF.

The gene calls are TRBV2 and TRBJ2-4; no clear D. Trimming left V 6 bases short and J 8 bases short, with 8 bases between. This CDR3 contains 11 residues. Germline CDR1 reads SNHLY; CDR2 reads FYNNEI. DNA for the CDR3: TGTGCCAGCAGGGAGCAGGACATTCAGTACTTC. It is translated as CASREQDIQYF.

This clonotype occurred many times. The V gene is TRBV6-2 or TRBV6-3, the J gene TRBJ1-1; 7 bases fit TRBD1. The length of the CDR3 is 13 residues. V was clipped by 5 bases and J by 8 bases; unmatched bases: 8. Germline V CDR1 and CDR2: MNHEY, SVGEGT. CDR3 nucleotide sequence: TGTGCCAGCAGTAAAACGACAGGGATAGAAGCTTTCTTT. As protein: CASSKTTGIEAFF.

At least ten counts were recorded for this clonotype. The chain is built from TRBV6-2 or TRBV6-3 and TRBJ1-1; D is ambiguous. CDR3 length equals 14 residues. Trimming removed 7 bases at V and 1 base at J, with 13 bases between. The germline CDR1 and CDR2 sequences are MNHEY and SVGEGT. This CDR3 is CASTPALKNTEAFF. The CDR3 nucleotides read TGTGCCAGCACCCCGGCACTGAAGAACACTGAAGCTTTCTTT.

This clonotype was counted a few times. V and J are TRBV6-1 and TRBJ2-5, with 10 bases aligning to TRBD1. Germline V gives CDR1 MNHNS, CDR2 SASEGT. This CDR3 is 15 amino acids long. The V gene end was trimmed by 3 bases and the J gene end by 5 bases; junction bases not matched to a gene: 6. Here the CDR3 DNA reads TGTGCCAGCAGTGACATTGACAGGGGGCTGGAGACCCAGTACTTC. It translates to CASSDIDRGLETQYF.

This clonotype was detected only a few times. V is TRBV4-2 and J is TRBJ2-7; TRBD1 might be the D (6 bases). CDR1 is LGHNA and CDR2 is YNFKEQ in the germline V gene. The CDR3 runs to 14 residues. Trimming shortened V by 5 bases and J by 1 base, and 12 bases separated the two germline ends. CDR3 sequence (DNA): TGTGCCAGCAGCGACCGGGACAAGTCCTACGAGCAGTACTTC. It is translated as CASSDRDKSYEQYF.

This clonotype was seen only once. V usage is TRBV11-2 and J usage is TRBJ2-7, with D unclear. The germline V gene has CDR1 SGHAT and CDR2 FQNNGV. Trimming took off 3 bases at V and 2 bases at J, with 8 bases between the two ends. This CDR3 comprises 13 residues. This chain's CDR3 is CASSLADTYEQYF. DNA for the CDR3: TGTGCCAGCAGCTTGGCAGATACCTACGAGCAGTACTTC.

Turning to this clonotype: Germline is not matched at one junction end, which may reflect a read error. V and J are TRBV5-1 and TRBJ2-2; tentatively, D is TRBD2 (6 bases). CDR1 SGHRS and CDR2 YFSETQ come from the germline V gene. The length of the CDR3 is 12 residues. CDR3 bases: TGCGCCAGCAGCTTGCAGGGCGGGGTGCTGTTTTTT. Amino acids: CASSLQGGVLFF.

In this sample, this clonotype turned up a few times. The gene calls are TRBV20-1 and TRBJ1-2; the match to TRBD1 covers 11 bases. The CDR3 is 15 amino acids. From germline, CDR1 is DFQATT and CDR2 SNEGSKA (reference sequence). The V and J ends lost 6 bases and 2 bases, in that order; junction bases with no gene match: 8. CDR3 sequence: CSARDRGTFNYGYTF. The CDR3 DNA follows: TGCAGTGCCAGGGACAGGGGGACTTTCAACTATGGCTACACCTTC.